This T cell receptor beta chain derives from a study of identical twins. General study points: Conclusions leaned on cross-sectional statistical analysis and did not track the same donors over time.

CDR1 and CDR2 from the germline V gene are SGHNT and YYREEE (reference sequence). The CDR3 has 15 residues. Trimming removed 6 bases at V and 1 base at J, with 16 bases between. MiXCR, applied by TCRdb to the 5' RACE reads, yields one record per CDR3 protein. In the table there are some 440,000 distinct CDR3 sequences, approximately 24% of which are singletons. Note on this clonotype: Its antigen is currently unknown.

These data were likewise used in another study, on T cells expressing NK-cell markers.

The sequence was collected from a woman under 30 in good health. V and J are TRBV5-4 and TRBJ1-1; D remains unclear. Sequenced: CD4+ T cells sorted from blood. CDR3 amino acids: CASTKPGPSNTEAFF. DNA of the CDR3: TGTGCCAGCACCAAACCGGGCCCCTCGAACACTGAAGCTTTCTTT. The complete variable domain, with remaining parts taken from reference TRBV5-4 and TRBJ1-1, reads ETGVTQSPTHLIKTRGQQVTLRCSSQSGHNTVSWYQQALGQGPQFIFQYYREEENGRGNFPPRFSGLQFPNYSSELNVNALELDDSALYLCASTKPGPSNTEAFFGQGTRLTVV.